What follows describes a single T cell receptor (beta chain). This clonotype was seen ten or more times. No cognate antigen has been identified for it. No clone much larger than this one lies a single base away; base qualities are absent. Genomic DNA served as template for TCR beta VDJ combination and CDR3 sequence profiling. An Illumina HiSeq 2000 was the platform used for TCR repertoire sequencing. The original pipeline was this. TRBV/TRBJ rearrangement plots, CDR3 size and DJ length profiles, and Simpson's diversity index were used to assess repertoires. The most abundant DNA sequence in the deep sequencing data was defined as the immunodominant clone. CDR3 amino acid sequences were screened for sharing across subjects and compared with published repertoires and the VDJdb database. TCRdb cleaned the public reads at Q25 with fastp, built clones with MiXCR and kept in-frame beta chains. Each CDR3 protein appears once, grouped with its most common genes and DNA. The V and J calls shown here were made by TCRdb, not taken from the authors' results. The sample profile shows some 130,000 distinct CDR3 sequences; 41% of them were found once. The biggest ten clones account for 8% to 9% of the sample.

The CDR3 covers 14 residues, taking in both the cysteine and the phenylalanine. Only the CDR3 part of the read is kept: 42 bases, read in frame from the first base. The V end loses 2 bases and the J end loses 3 bases, and a stretch of 10 bases separates them. CDR1 DFQATT and CDR2 SNEGSKA were looked up in the germline V gene (reference sequence). The sample comes from a study of CD8+CD57+ T cells in acquired aplastic anemia (dated by TCRdb to 2016 to 2018). Study-level background: On average, sorted CD4+ and CD8+ cells yielded around 3.4 ug of extracted DNA, with a range of roughly 0.18 to 30 ug. Mean read counts for healthy donor samples were around 10 million for CD4+ cells and roughly 12 million for CD8+ cells. The investigation overall reported the following: Patients and healthy controls showed no significant difference in CD8+ Simpson's diversity (P=0.060). About 30 CD8+ CDR3 sequences were found in both patients and controls but appeared to be highly expressed in patients and within the immunodominant clones of the patients.

In this study, sorted CD4+ and CD8+ T cells from the blood of healthy subjects and of severe aplastic anemia patients had their TCR repertoires deep-sequenced. Ficoll-Paque density gradient centrifugation was used to isolate peripheral blood mononuclear cells. CD4+ and CD8+ T cells were sorted by FACS or magnetic beads before DNA extraction. The sequence is built from TRBV20-1 and TRBJ2-2, with no confident D gene call. Sequencing was done on a sample of sorted CD4+, CD8+, or CD8+CD57+ T cells (not recorded which) from PBMCs. The origin of this receptor is a human donor in good health, serving as a control. The CDR3: CSARHPDYTGELFF. The DNA sequence is as follows: TGCAGTGCTAGACACCCGGATTACACCGGGGAGCTGTTTTTT.